These T cell receptor beta chains were read from a single sample in a study of blood T cell repertoires in COVID-19. The assay was immunoSEQ multiplex PCR, and TCRdb's table has in-frame clones only and misses some. The sample holds approximately 200,000 clones; more than 75% are singletons and the top ten take about 1%. Sequenced input: peripheral blood. These receptors all stem from a man aged 35 to 55 with acute or convalescent COVID-19. CDR3s include the opening cysteine and the closing phenylalanine or tryptophan. The order of the fields is V gene, J gene, clone size, D gene, CDR3 DNA, CDR3 protein. D genes are given only for firm matches. Clone size is shown for a subset of rows, as once, few, many or a class of expanded clone.

V gene: TRBV10-3; J gene: TRBJ2-1; clone size: -; D gene: -; CDR3 DNA: TGTGCCATCACACCGGGGGGCCTAAATGAGCAGTTCTTC; CDR3 protein: CAITPGGLNEQFF
V gene: TRBV3-1/TRBV3-2; J gene: TRBJ2-3; clone size: -; D gene: -; CDR3 DNA: TGTGCCAGCAGCCCGGGGAAGGATACGCAGTATTTT; CDR3 protein: CASSPGKDTQYF
V gene: TRBV4-1; J gene: TRBJ2-4; clone size: -; D gene: TRBD1; CDR3 DNA: TGCGCCAGCAGCCAGGGATCCGGGACAGGGGACCTAAACATTCAGTACTTC; CDR3 protein: CASSQGSGTGDLNIQYF
V gene: TRBV6-5; J gene: TRBJ1-1; clone size: -; D gene: -; CDR3 DNA: TGTGCCAGCCGGCGGGCGGACGAAGCTTTCTTT; CDR3 protein: CASRRADEAFF
V gene: TRBV3-1/TRBV3-2; J gene: TRBJ1-5; clone size: -; D gene: -; CDR3 DNA: TGTGCCAGCAGCCAGGGCTATAGCAATCAGCCCCAGCATTTT; CDR3 protein: CASSQGYSNQPQHF
V gene: TRBV6-1; J gene: TRBJ1-1; clone size: once; D gene: -; CDR3 DNA: TGTGCCAGCAGTGAACTTGGGGGGAGCGCTTTCTTT; CDR3 protein: CASSELGGSAFF
V gene: TRBV6-5; J gene: TRBJ2-2; clone size: -; D gene: TRBD2; CDR3 DNA: TGTGCCAGCAGTTCCCCGCGGGGGTCGGGCCCCGGGGAGCTGTTTTTT; CDR3 protein: CASSSPRGSGPGELFF
V gene: TRBV5-1; J gene: TRBJ2-3; clone size: -; D gene: TRBD2; CDR3 DNA: TGCGCCAGCGAGCGGACTAGCGGGGTCGGAGATACGCAGTATTTT; CDR3 protein: CASERTSGVGDTQYF
V gene: TRBV9; J gene: TRBJ1-5; clone size: few; D gene: -; CDR3 DNA: TGTGCCAGCAGCGTAGGGCAGGGGACCAATCAGCCCCAGCATTTT; CDR3 protein: CASSVGQGTNQPQHF
V gene: TRBV7-9; J gene: TRBJ1-2; clone size: -; D gene: TRBD1; CDR3 DNA: TGTGCCAGCAGCCAGGGACAGGCGGTCTATGGCTACACCTTC; CDR3 protein: CASSQGQAVYGYTF
V gene: TRBV18; J gene: TRBJ2-7; clone size: -; D gene: -; CDR3 DNA: TGTGCCAGCTCACCCCAGGTTCGTTACGAGCAGTACTTC; CDR3 protein: CASSPQVRYEQYF
V gene: TRBV18; J gene: TRBJ1-2; clone size: -; D gene: TRBD1; CDR3 DNA: TGTGCCAGCTCACCGGGACAGGAGTATGGCTACACCTTC; CDR3 protein: CASSPGQEYGYTF
V gene: TRBV25-1; J gene: TRBJ2-1; clone size: -; D gene: -; CDR3 DNA: TGTGCCAGCGAGGACAGCCCCCCCTACAATGAGCAGTTCTTC; CDR3 protein: CASEDSPPYNEQFF
V gene: TRBV29-1; J gene: TRBJ1-1; clone size: -; D gene: -; CDR3 DNA: TGCAGCGGCCGAACTTGGAACACTGAAGCTTTCTTT; CDR3 protein: CSGRTWNTEAFF
V gene: TRBV2; J gene: TRBJ1-5; clone size: -; D gene: TRBD1; CDR3 DNA: TGTGCCAGCACCGGGACAGGGAGAGAAAGCAATCAGCCCCAGCATTTT; CDR3 protein: CASTGTGRESNQPQHF
V gene: TRBV6-5; J gene: TRBJ1-4; clone size: -; D gene: -; CDR3 DNA: TGTGCCAGCAGCCCCGCTGGCCAGGGAGGTGAAAAACTGTTTTTT; CDR3 protein: CASSPAGQGGEKLFF
V gene: TRBV28; J gene: TRBJ2-7; clone size: -; D gene: TRBD1; CDR3 DNA: TGTGCCAGCAATATAGGGGGCACCGCGAACTCCTACGAGCAGTACTTC; CDR3 protein: CASNIGGTANSYEQYF
V gene: TRBV6-5; J gene: TRBJ1-2; clone size: -; D gene: TRBD1; CDR3 DNA: TGTGCCAGCAGCTACGATGCAGGGGGAGGCTACACCTTC; CDR3 protein: CASSYDAGGGYTF
V gene: TRBV19; J gene: TRBJ2-6; clone size: -; D gene: -; CDR3 DNA: TGTGCCAGTATAAAGAGGGGGACCGGGGCCAACGTCCTGACTTTC; CDR3 protein: CASIKRGTGANVLTF
V gene: TRBV4-2; J gene: TRBJ1-1; clone size: -; D gene: -; CDR3 DNA: TGTGCCAGCAGCCAAGTGGCGAACACTGAAGCTTTCTTT; CDR3 protein: CASSQVANTEAFF
V gene: TRBV5-1; J gene: TRBJ1-4; clone size: -; D gene: -; CDR3 DNA: TGCGCCAGCAGCTTGGCCAGGGAGGGTGAAAAACTGTTTTTT; CDR3 protein: CASSLAREGEKLFF
V gene: TRBV5-4; J gene: TRBJ1-6; clone size: -; D gene: TRBD1; CDR3 DNA: TGTGCCAGCAGCCTACAGGGGGCTAATTCACCCCTCCACTTT; CDR3 protein: CASSLQGANSPLHF
V gene: TRBV11-2; J gene: TRBJ2-7; clone size: once; D gene: TRBD1; CDR3 DNA: TGTGCCAGCAGCTGGGGACAGGGGCTCTACGAGCAGTACTTC; CDR3 protein: CASSWGQGLYEQYF
V gene: TRBV7-2; J gene: TRBJ1-6; clone size: few; D gene: -; CDR3 DNA: TGTGCCAGCAGTTCCAGGGCGCTGGCTAATTCACCCCTCCACTTT; CDR3 protein: CASSSRALANSPLHF
V gene: TRBV11-2; J gene: TRBJ1-1; clone size: -; D gene: TRBD1; CDR3 DNA: TGTGCCAGCAGCTTAGGTTCCGGGACAGCAGAAGCTTTCTTT; CDR3 protein: CASSLGSGTAEAFF
V gene: TRBV28; J gene: TRBJ1-6; clone size: -; D gene: TRBD1; CDR3 DNA: TGTGCCAGCAGGGACAGGGGGCGGACGAATTCACCCCTCCACTTT; CDR3 protein: CASRDRGRTNSPLHF
V gene: TRBV7-8; J gene: TRBJ2-5; clone size: -; D gene: TRBD2; CDR3 DNA: TGTGCCAGCAGCTTGGGCGGGGGGGTCCAAGAGACCCAGTACTTC; CDR3 protein: CASSLGGGVQETQYF
V gene: TRBV6-4; J gene: TRBJ1-5; clone size: -; D gene: -; CDR3 DNA: TGTGCCAGCAGTGAAAGGGCAGGGAATAATCAGCCCCAGCATTTT; CDR3 protein: CASSERAGNNQPQHF
V gene: TRBV7-2; J gene: TRBJ1-1; clone size: -; D gene: -; CDR3 DNA: TGTGCCAGCAGCTTATTCGGGGGGAGCACTGAAGCTTTCTTT; CDR3 protein: CASSLFGGSTEAFF
V gene: TRBV5-1; J gene: TRBJ1-2; clone size: -; D gene: -; CDR3 DNA: TGCGCCAGCAGCCCCGACTTACTTCAGGGCTACACCTTC; CDR3 protein: CASSPDLLQGYTF
V gene: TRBV11-3; J gene: TRBJ2-1; clone size: -; D gene: -; CDR3 DNA: TGTGCCAGCAGCTTGCTACACAATGAGCAGTTCTTC; CDR3 protein: CASSLLHNEQFF
V gene: TRBV5-1; J gene: TRBJ2-1; clone size: -; D gene: TRBD2; CDR3 DNA: TGCGCCAGCAGCTCAGGACTAGCGGGGTACTCCTACAATGAGCAGTTCTTC; CDR3 protein: CASSSGLAGYSYNEQFF
V gene: TRBV7-9; J gene: TRBJ1-4; clone size: -; D gene: TRBD1; CDR3 DNA: TGTGCCAGCAGTCCGGGACAGATATATGAAAAACTGTTTTTT; CDR3 protein: CASSPGQIYEKLFF
V gene: TRBV4-3; J gene: TRBJ1-1; clone size: -; D gene: -; CDR3 DNA: TGCGCCAGCAGCCAAGGGGGAAGGGGGAACACTGAAGCTTTCTTT; CDR3 protein: CASSQGGRGNTEAFF
V gene: TRBV6-5; J gene: TRBJ1-1; clone size: -; D gene: -; CDR3 DNA: TGTGCCAGCAGTTATGCGGCAGGGGACACTGAAGCTTTCTTT; CDR3 protein: CASSYAAGDTEAFF
V gene: TRBV7-2; J gene: TRBJ1-2; clone size: -; D gene: -; CDR3 DNA: TGTGCCAGCAGCTCAGACAGGTCCAATCAATATGGCTACACCTTC; CDR3 protein: CASSSDRSNQYGYTF
V gene: TRBV14; J gene: TRBJ2-1; clone size: -; D gene: TRBD2; CDR3 DNA: TGTGCCAGCAGTCAGAGCGGGGGGCAAGGATATGAGCAGTTCTTC; CDR3 protein: CASSQSGGQGYEQFF
V gene: TRBV5-5; J gene: TRBJ2-3; clone size: -; D gene: -; CDR3 DNA: TGTGCCAGCAGCTTGTCTGGGGGCATAGATACGCAGTATTTT; CDR3 protein: CASSLSGGIDTQYF
V gene: TRBV5-6; J gene: TRBJ2-7; clone size: -; D gene: TRBD1; CDR3 DNA: TGTGCCAGCAGCTTGGTTACAGGGGGCTCCTACGAGCAGTACTTC; CDR3 protein: CASSLVTGGSYEQYF
V gene: TRBV9; J gene: TRBJ2-7; clone size: -; D gene: TRBD2; CDR3 DNA: TGTGCCAGCAGCCCGCGGGGGGCACGCTCCTACGAGCAGTACTTC; CDR3 protein: CASSPRGARSYEQYF
V gene: TRBV27; J gene: TRBJ1-1; clone size: -; D gene: -; CDR3 DNA: TGTGCCAGCAGTTTTGGCGGCCAGAACACTGAAGCTTTCTTT; CDR3 protein: CASSFGGQNTEAFF
V gene: TRBV10-3; J gene: TRBJ1-1; clone size: -; D gene: -; CDR3 DNA: TGTGCCATCAGTTCAGTGAACACTGAAGCTTTCTTT; CDR3 protein: CAISSVNTEAFF
V gene: TRBV2; J gene: TRBJ1-5; clone size: once; D gene: -; CDR3 DNA: TGTGCCAGCAGTGATTTTGGCAGTAGCAATCAGCCCCAGCATTTT; CDR3 protein: CASSDFGSSNQPQHF
V gene: TRBV3-1/TRBV3-2; J gene: TRBJ2-2; clone size: -; D gene: TRBD1; CDR3 DNA: TGTGCCAGCAGCTCCCAGAGAACCTCGACAGGGGGCCCCGGGGAGCTGTTTTTT; CDR3 protein: CASSSQRTSTGGPGELFF
V gene: TRBV7-6; J gene: TRBJ1-2; clone size: few; D gene: TRBD1; CDR3 DNA: TGTGCCAGCAGCTTAGCCGACAGGGGGCGAGGCGGCTACACCTTC; CDR3 protein: CASSLADRGRGGYTF
V gene: TRBV12-3/TRBV12-4; J gene: TRBJ1-5; clone size: -; D gene: TRBD1; CDR3 DNA: TGTGCCAGCAGTCGGACAGGGAATCAGCCCCAGCATTTT; CDR3 protein: CASSRTGNQPQHF
V gene: TRBV28; J gene: TRBJ2-7; clone size: -; D gene: -; CDR3 DNA: TGTGCCACCAGGGACACCGTGGGCGAGCAGTACTTC; CDR3 protein: CATRDTVGEQYF
V gene: TRBV9; J gene: TRBJ1-6; clone size: -; D gene: -; CDR3 DNA: TGTGCCAGCAGCGTAGCGGGGGGAGGTAATTCACCCCTCCACTTT; CDR3 protein: CASSVAGGGNSPLHF
V gene: TRBV4-2; J gene: TRBJ1-5; clone size: -; D gene: -; CDR3 DNA: TGTGCCAGCAGCCAAGAAATGAGGGATCAGCCCCAGCATTTT; CDR3 protein: CASSQEMRDQPQHF
V gene: TRBV5-1; J gene: TRBJ1-1; clone size: -; D gene: -; CDR3 DNA: TGCGCCAGCAGCTTATTATCCCTGAACACTGAAGCTTTCTTT; CDR3 protein: CASSLLSLNTEAFF